The clone carrying this T cell receptor (beta chain) appeared a single time. Its antigen remains unknown. The data derive from a study of OX40 agonist ivuxolimab in advanced cancers. About the study: Patients were treated with ivuxolimab, an agonistic anti-OX40 (CD134) antibody.

Study-wide points: CD8+ T cells (on average) carried more expanded clones than CD4+ T cells. Among the lowest peripheral clonal expansion occurred in 0.1-3.0 mg/kg partial responders.

This table comes from immunoSEQ multiplex PCR, and its TCRdb copy is limited to in-frame clones, with some not included. The top ten clones hold around 22% of a sample with 30,000 to 40,000 clones, nearly 85% of them seen once. CDR3 length: 13 residues. The J segment lost 5 bases and the V segment lost 3 bases, leaving 5 bases of the junction unmatched. Germline assignment: CDR1 SGDLS and CDR2 YYNGEE. The rearrangement uses TRBV9 and TRBJ2-7, with 7 bases aligning to TRBD1. The sample consisted of CD4+ or CD8+ T cells sorted from blood, taken in a trial of the OX40 agonist ivuxolimab. The TCR sequence derives from an adult with an advanced solid tumor such as melanoma, head and neck, liver or kidney cancer. This CDR3 is CASSAEGANEQYF. The CDR3, as DNA: TGTGCCAGCAGCGCAGAGGGGGCAAACGAGCAGTACTTC.